This T cell receptor beta chain is from a study of blood T cell repertoires in COVID-19. Profiled with immunoSEQ multiplex PCR; TCRdb holds only in-frame clones, not every one. The sample shows 55,000 to 65,000 clones, 89% of them seen only once. This CDR3 comprises 12 residues. CDR1 and CDR2 from the germline V gene are GTSNPN and SVGIG (reference sequence). V shed 3 bases and J shed 0 bases, with 5 bases lying between them. J is TRBJ1-1 and V is TRBV30; no reliable D call. Sequenced input: peripheral blood. The receptor was derived from a woman between 55 and 75 years old with COVID-19, enrolled during active disease. The CDR3 is CAWSGVNTEAFF. The DNA of the CDR3 is TGTGCCTGGAGCGGTGTGAACACTGAAGCTTTCTTT.